This TCR beta chain was found in a study of blood T cell repertoires in COVID-19. The authors' processing: Estimates of nucleated cell counts were drawn from the amplification of reference gene primers. Assay used: immunoSEQ multiplex PCR; TCRdb lists only in-frame clones, some missing. That table supplies the V and J calls and clone size; D and trimming were determined from the DNA. The sample lists about 230,000 clones; 70% to 90% were seen once. CDR1 is GTSNPN, CDR2 SVGIG, per germline (reference sequence). This CDR3 is 13 amino acids long. The ends were cut back, 4 bases at V and 0 bases at J, with 9 bases in the middle.

This sequence joins TRBV30 and TRBJ1-1; D gene uncertain. The sequencing sample was made of peripheral blood. This clonotype originated in a woman between 18 and 29 years old who had recovered from COVID-19. The DNA for the CDR3 is TGTGCCTGGATTGATGGCATGAACACTGAAGCTTTCTTT. Translated, it gives CAWIDGMNTEAFF.